The T cell receptor beta chain described here comes from a study of multiple sclerosis patients with progressive multifocal leukoencephalopathy. Study observations and caveats: The findings' link to JC virus versus immunocompromise remained uncertain.

Time point of the sample: before natalizumab initiation. This clone has just one count. Its matching antigen is unknown. The method was immunoSEQ multiplex PCR; TCRdb's version includes in-frame clones alone and lacks a portion of them. The sample lists 25,000 to 35,000 clones; over 90% were seen once. Trimming left V 0 bases short and J 7 bases short, with 13 bases between. The CDR3 runs to 15 residues. The V gene's germline CDR1 is LGHNA and CDR2 YNFKEQ. The rearrangement joins TRBV4-2 to TRBJ2-1, with D unclear. The specimen sequenced was PBMCs. This receptor was taken from a man aged 25 to 45 with multiple sclerosis. The CDR3 DNA reads TGTGCCAGCAGCCAAGACCCTCAGGTTCAAAATGAGCAGTTCTTC. This encodes CASSQDPQVQNEQFF.